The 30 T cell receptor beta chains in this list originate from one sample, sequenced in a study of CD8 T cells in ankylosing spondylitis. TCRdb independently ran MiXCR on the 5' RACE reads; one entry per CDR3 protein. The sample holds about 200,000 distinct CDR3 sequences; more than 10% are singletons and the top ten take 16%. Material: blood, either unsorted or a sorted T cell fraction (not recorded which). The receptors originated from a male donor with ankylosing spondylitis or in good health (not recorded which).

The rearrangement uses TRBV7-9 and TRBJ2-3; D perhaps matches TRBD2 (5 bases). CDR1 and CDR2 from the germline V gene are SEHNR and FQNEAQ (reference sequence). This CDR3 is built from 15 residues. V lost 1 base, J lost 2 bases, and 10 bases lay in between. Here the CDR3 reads CASSLEWTATDTQYF. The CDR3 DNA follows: TGTGCCAGCAGCTTAGAGTGGACTGCCACAGATACGCAGTATTTT.

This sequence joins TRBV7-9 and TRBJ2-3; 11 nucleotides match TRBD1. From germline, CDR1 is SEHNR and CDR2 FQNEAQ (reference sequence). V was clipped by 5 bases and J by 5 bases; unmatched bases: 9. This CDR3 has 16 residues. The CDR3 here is CASSLGQGAAGDTQYF. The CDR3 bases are TGTGCCAGCAGCCTTGGACAGGGGGCAGCTGGAGATACGCAGTATTTT.

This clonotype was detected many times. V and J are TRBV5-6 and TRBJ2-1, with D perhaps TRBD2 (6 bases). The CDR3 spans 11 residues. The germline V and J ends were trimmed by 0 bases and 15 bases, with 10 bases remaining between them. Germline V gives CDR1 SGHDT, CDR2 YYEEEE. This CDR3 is CASSLGLELFF. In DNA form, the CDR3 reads TGTGCCAGCAGCTTGGGACTAGAACTGTTCTTC. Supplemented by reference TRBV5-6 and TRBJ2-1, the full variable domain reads DAGVTQSPTHLIKTRGQQVTLRCSPKSGHDTVSWYQQALGQGPQFIFQYYEEEERQRGNFPDRFSGHQFPNYSSELNVNALLLGDSALYLCASSLGLELFFGPGTRLTVL.

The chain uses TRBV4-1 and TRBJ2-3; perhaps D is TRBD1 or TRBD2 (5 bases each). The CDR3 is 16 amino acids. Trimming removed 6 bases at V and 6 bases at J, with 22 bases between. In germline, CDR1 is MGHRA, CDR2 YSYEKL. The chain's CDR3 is CASRKKGTLRTDTQYF. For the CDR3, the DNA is TGCGCCAGCAGGAAAAAAGGGACCCTCCGAACCGATACGCAGTATTTT.

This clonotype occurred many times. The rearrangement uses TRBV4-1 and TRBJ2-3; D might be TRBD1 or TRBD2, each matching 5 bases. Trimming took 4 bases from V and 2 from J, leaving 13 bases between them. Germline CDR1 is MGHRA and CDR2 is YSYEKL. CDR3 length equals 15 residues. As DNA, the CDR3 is TGCGCCAGCAGCCTCCGGGACGGCCACACAGATACGCAGTATTTT. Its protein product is CASSLRDGHTDTQYF.

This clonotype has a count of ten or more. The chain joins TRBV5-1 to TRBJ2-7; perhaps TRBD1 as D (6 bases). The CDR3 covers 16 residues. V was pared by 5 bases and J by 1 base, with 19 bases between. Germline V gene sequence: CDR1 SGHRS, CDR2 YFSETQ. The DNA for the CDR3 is TGCGCCAGCAGGTCCACTACCTGGGACACATCCTACGAGCAGTACTTC. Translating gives CASRSTTWDTSYEQYF.

Written as DNA, the CDR3 is TGTGCCAGCAGCTTGGATTTGGCAGCGTCTAGCACAGATACGCAGTATTTT. Protein: CASSLDLAASSTDTQYF. This rearrangement joins TRBV5-6 to TRBJ2-3; D not resolved. Trimming shortened V by 0 bases and J by 0 bases, and 14 bases separated the two germline ends. Germline values: CDR1 SGHDT, CDR2 YYEEEE. The length of the CDR3 is 17 residues.

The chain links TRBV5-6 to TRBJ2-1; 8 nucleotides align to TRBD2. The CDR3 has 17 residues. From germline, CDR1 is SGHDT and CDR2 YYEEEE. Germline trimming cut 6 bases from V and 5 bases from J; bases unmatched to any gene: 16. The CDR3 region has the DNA TGTGCCAGCATCAGGAAGTCTACGGGACTAGGCGACAATGAGCAGTTCTTC. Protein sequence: CASIRKSTGLGDNEQFF.

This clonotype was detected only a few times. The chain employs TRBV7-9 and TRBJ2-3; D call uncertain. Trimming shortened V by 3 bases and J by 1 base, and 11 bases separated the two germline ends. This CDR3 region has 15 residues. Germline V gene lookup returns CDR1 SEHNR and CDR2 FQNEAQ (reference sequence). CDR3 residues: CASSLTPPGTDTQYF. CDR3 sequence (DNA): TGTGCCAGCAGCTTGACGCCCCCGGGCACAGATACGCAGTATTTT.

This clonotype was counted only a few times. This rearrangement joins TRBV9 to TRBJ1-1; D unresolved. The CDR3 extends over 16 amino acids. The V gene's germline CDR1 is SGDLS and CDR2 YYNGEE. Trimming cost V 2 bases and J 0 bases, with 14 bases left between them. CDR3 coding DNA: TGTGCCAGCAGCGTCGAGGTGGGGTTCATGAACACTGAAGCTTTCTTT. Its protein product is CASSVEVGFMNTEAFF.

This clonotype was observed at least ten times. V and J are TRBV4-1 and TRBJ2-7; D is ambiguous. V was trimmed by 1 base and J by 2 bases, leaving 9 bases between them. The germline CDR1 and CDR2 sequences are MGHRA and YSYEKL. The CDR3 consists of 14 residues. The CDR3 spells CASSQGLVTYEQYF. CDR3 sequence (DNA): TGCGCCAGCAGCCAAGGGCTAGTAACCTACGAGCAGTACTTC.

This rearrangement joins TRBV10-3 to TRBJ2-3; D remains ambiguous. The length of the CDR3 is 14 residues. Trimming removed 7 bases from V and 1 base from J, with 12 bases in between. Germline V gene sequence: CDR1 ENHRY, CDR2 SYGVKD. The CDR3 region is CAIMSGGGTDTQYF. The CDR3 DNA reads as TGTGCCATCATGAGTGGCGGCGGCACAGATACGCAGTATTTT.

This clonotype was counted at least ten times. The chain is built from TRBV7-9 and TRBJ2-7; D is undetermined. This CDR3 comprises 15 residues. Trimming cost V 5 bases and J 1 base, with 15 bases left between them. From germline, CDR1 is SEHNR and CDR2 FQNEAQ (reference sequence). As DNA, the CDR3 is TGTGCCAGCAGCCCCGGGTTGGCCGGATCCTACGAGCAGTACTTC. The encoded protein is CASSPGLAGSYEQYF.

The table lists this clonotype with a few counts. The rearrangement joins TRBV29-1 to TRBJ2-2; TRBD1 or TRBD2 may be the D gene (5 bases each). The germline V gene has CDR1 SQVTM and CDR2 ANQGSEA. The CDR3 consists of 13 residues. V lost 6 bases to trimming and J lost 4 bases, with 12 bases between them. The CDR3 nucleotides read TGCAGCGTGGCCTCAGGGAGCACCGGGGAGCTGTTTTTT. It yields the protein CSVASGSTGELFF.

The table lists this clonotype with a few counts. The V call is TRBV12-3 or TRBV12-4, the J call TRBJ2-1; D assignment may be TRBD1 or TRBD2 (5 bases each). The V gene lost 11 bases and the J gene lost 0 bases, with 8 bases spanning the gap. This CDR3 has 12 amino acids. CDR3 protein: CAGGFSYNEQFF. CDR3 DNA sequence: TGTGCCGGGGGTTTCTCCTACAATGAGCAGTTCTTC.

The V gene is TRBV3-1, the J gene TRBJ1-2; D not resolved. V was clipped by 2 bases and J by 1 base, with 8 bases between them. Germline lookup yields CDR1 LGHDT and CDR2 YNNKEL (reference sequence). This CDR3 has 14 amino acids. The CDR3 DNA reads TGTGCCAGCAGCCAAACCGAGGGTAACTATGGCTACACCTTC. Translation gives CASSQTEGNYGYTF.

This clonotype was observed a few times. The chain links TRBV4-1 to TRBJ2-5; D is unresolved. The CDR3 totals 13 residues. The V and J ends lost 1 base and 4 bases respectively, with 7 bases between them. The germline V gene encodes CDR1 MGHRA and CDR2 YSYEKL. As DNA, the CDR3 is TGCGCCAGCAGCCAAGTACTGGCAGAGACCCAGTACTTC. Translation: CASSQVLAETQYF.

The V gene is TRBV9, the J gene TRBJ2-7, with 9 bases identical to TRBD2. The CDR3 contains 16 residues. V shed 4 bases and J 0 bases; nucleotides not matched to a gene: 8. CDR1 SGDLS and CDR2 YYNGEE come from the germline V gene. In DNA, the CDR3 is TGTGCCAGCAGCCCCCTCGGTAGCGGGAGCTCCTACGAGCAGTACTTC. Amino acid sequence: CASSPLGSGSSYEQYF.

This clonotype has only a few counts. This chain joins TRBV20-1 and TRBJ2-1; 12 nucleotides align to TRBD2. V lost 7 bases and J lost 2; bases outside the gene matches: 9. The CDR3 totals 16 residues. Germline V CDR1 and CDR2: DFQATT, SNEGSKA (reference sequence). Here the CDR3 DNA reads TGCAGTGTCAGGAGACTAGCGGGAGATCCCTACAATGAGCAGTTCTTC. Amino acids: CSVRRLAGDPYNEQFF.

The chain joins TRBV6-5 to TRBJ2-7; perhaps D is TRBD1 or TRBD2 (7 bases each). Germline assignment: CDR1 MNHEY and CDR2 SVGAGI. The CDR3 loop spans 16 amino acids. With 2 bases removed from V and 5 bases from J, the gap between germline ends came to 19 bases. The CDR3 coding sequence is TGTGCCAGCAGTTACCGGGGAGGGACAGAAAGAGACGAGCAGTACTTC. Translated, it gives CASSYRGGTERDEQYF.

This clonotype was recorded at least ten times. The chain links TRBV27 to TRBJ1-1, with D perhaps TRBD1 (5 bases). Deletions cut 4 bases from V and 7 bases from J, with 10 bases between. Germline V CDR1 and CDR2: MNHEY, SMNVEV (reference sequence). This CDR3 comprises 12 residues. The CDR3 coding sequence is TGTGCCAGCAGTTCCCGGACATTTGAAGCTTTCTTT. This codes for CASSSRTFEAFF.

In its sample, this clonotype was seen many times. DNA for the CDR3: TGTGCCAGCACCATACTCGGGAACACTGAAGCTTTCTTT. This gives the protein CASTILGNTEAFF. This chain connects TRBV12-3 or TRBV12-4 to TRBJ1-1; D remains ambiguous. Between the trimmed V and J ends, which lost 7 bases and 1 base, there was a span of 10 bases. This CDR3 contains 13 residues.

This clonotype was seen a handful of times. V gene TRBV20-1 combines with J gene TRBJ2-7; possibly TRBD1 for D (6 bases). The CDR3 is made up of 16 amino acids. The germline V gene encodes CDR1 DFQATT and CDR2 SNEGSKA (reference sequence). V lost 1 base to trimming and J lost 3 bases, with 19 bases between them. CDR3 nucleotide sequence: TGCAGTGCTAGAGGACAGGATTCGTTATCTATCTACGAGCAGTACTTC. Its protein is CSARGQDSLSIYEQYF.

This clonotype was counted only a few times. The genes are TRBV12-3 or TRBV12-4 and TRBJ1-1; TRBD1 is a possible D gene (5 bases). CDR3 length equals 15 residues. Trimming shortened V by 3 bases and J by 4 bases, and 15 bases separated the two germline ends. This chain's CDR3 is CASSFYVSGPTEAFF. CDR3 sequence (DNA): TGTGCCAGCAGTTTTTATGTGTCAGGGCCCACTGAAGCTTTCTTT.

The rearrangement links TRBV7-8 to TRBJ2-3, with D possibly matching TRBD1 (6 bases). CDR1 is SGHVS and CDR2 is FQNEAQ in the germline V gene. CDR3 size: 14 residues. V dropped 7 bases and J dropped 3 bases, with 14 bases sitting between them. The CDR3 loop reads CASITSGQTDTQYF. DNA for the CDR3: TGTGCCAGCATTACCTCCGGACAGACAGATACGCAGTATTTT. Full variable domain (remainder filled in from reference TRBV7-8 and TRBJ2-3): GAGVSQSPRYKVAKRGQDVALRCDPISGHVSLFWYQQALGQGPEFLTYFQNEAQLDKSGLPSDRFFAERPEGSVSTLKIQRTQQEDSAVYLCASITSGQTDTQYFGPGTRLTVL.

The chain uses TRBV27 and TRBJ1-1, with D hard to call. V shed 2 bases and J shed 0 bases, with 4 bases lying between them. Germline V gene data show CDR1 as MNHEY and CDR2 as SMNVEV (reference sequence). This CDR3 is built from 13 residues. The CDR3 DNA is TGTGCCAGCAGTTTACAGCTGAACACTGAAGCTTTCTTT. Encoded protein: CASSLQLNTEAFF.

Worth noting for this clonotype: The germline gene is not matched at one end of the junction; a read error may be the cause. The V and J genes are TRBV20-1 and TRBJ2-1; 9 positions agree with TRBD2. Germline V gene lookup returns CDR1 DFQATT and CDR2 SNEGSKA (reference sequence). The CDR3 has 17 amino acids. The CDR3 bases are TGCTGTGCTAGAGATCTTAGCGGGGGAAGCTCCTACAATGAGCAGTTCTTC. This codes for CCARDLSGGSSYNEQFF.

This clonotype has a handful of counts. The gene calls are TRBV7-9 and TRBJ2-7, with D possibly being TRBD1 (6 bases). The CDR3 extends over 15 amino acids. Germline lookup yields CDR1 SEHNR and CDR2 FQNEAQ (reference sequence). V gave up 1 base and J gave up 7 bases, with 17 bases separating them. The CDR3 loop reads CASSLELGRGREQYF. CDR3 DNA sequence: TGTGCCAGCAGCTTAGAACTTGGCAGGGGAAGGGAGCAGTACTTC. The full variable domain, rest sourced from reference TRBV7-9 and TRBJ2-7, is DTGVSQNPRHKITKRGQNVTFRCDPISEHNRLYWYRQTLGQGPEFLTYFQNEAQLEKSRLLSDRFSAERPKGSFSTLEIQRTEQGDSAMYLCASSLELGRGREQYFGPGTRLTVT.

CDR3 loop: CSVEGREGPGNEQFF. The CDR3 nucleotides are TGCAGCGTTGAGGGGCGGGAGGGCCCGGGCAATGAGCAGTTCTTC. The V gene is TRBV29-1, the J gene TRBJ2-1, with TRBD2 identical over 9 bases. Germline CDR1 and CDR2: SQVTM and ANQGSEA. V lost 3 bases and J lost 6; bases outside the gene matches: 9. The CDR3 length is 15 residues.

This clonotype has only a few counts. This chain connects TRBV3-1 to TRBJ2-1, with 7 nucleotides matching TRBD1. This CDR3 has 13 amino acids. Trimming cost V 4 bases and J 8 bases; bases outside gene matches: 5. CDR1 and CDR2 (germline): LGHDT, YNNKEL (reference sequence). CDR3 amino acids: CASSPQGRDEQFF. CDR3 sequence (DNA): TGTGCCAGCAGCCCACAGGGGCGAGATGAGCAGTTCTTC.